These 9 T cell receptor beta chains originate from one sample sequenced in a study of shared clonotypes between healthy human individuals. The repertoire was sequenced with immunoSEQ multiplex PCR; TCRdb's copy has only in-frame clones and lacks some. The sample has roughly 1,600,000 clones, approximately 98.5% seen once. Source material: naive CD4+ T cells sorted from blood. Subset noted: CD45RA+ positively selected. These receptors came from a man aged 30-40 years in good health.

Worth noting for this clone: This same CDR3 is encoded by further DNA sequences in the sample. V and J are TRBV5-1 and TRBJ2-3; no definite D call. This CDR3 has 13 residues. Looked up from germline, CDR1 is SGHRS and CDR2 is YFSETQ. With 0 bases removed from V and 4 bases from J, the gap between germline ends came to 6 bases. The CDR3 is CASSLEGADTQYF. The CDR3 bases are TGCGCCAGCAGCTTGGAAGGAGCAGATACGCAGTATTTT.

The chain combines TRBV2 with TRBJ1-2; no clear D. CDR1 SNHLY and CDR2 FYNNEI come from the germline V gene. This CDR3 comprises 13 residues. Trimming stripped 2 bases from V and 6 bases from J, with 10 bases between. In DNA form, the CDR3 reads TGTGCCAGCAGTGAACAGCGTCAGCATGGCTACACCTTC. Translated: CASSEQRQHGYTF. The full variable domain, with the rest looked up from reference TRBV2 and TRBJ1-2, is EPEVTQTPSHQVTQMGQEVILRCVPISNHLYFYWYRQILGQKVEFLVSFYNNEISEKSEIFDDQFSVERPDGSNFTLKIRSTKLEDSAMYFCASSEQRQHGYTFGSGTRLTVV.

Comment on this clone: The identical CDR3 is also encoded by other nucleotide sequences in the sample. The rearrangement links TRBV18 to TRBJ1-2; D gene uncertain. Germline assignment: CDR1 KGHSH and CDR2 LQKENI. The CDR3 is 15 amino acids. The V end was cut by 1 base, the J end by 3 bases, with 12 bases between. CDR3 region: CASSPRTGVDYGYTF. The CDR3 bases are TGTGCCAGCTCACCACGGACCGGAGTGGACTATGGCTACACCTTC.

The gene calls are TRBV5-5 and TRBJ1-2, with TRBD1 as a possible D gene (6 bases). The V end was cut by 4 bases, the J end by 4 bases, with 11 bases between. This CDR3 is built from 13 residues. CDR1 SGHKS and CDR2 YYEKEE come from the germline V gene (reference sequence). The chain's CDR3 is CASSPGASYGYTF. The CDR3 DNA is TGTGCCAGCAGCCCAGGGGCAAGCTATGGCTACACCTTC.

This clone was observed once. The rearrangement joins TRBV9 to TRBJ2-3, with TRBD2 matching over 9 bases. Trimming cost V 4 bases and J 6 bases; bases outside gene matches: 9. This CDR3 comprises 15 residues. Germline V lookup: CDR1 SGDLS, CDR2 YYNGEE. CDR3 DNA: TGTGCCAGCAGCCTATGGGATAGCGGGGGCGATACGCAGTATTTT. Translated, it gives CASSLWDSGGDTQYF.

V and J are TRBV9 and TRBJ2-2; 8 positions agree with TRBD2. V trimming: 2 bases; J trimming: 7 bases; junction bases outside the gene matches: 16. CDR1 is SGDLS, CDR2 YYNGEE, per germline. The CDR3 spans 18 residues. Here the CDR3 DNA reads TGTGCCAGCAGCGTCGACAGCGGGAGTGGATTTTTAGGCGGGGAGCTGTTTTTT. Its translation: CASSVDSGSGFLGGELFF.

The CDR3 loop reads CASSIRALGGKGGYTF. As DNA, the CDR3 is TGTGCCAGTAGTATAAGGGCCCTCGGAGGGAAGGGTGGCTACACCTTC. This sequence joins TRBV19 and TRBJ1-2; D not certain. With 2 bases removed from V and 7 bases from J, the gap between germline ends came to 20 bases. This CDR3 has 16 residues. Germline CDR1 is LNHDA and CDR2 is SQIVND (reference sequence).

This rearrangement joins TRBV6-5 to TRBJ2-7; the D is unclear. The CDR3 contains 13 residues. Trimming removed 3 bases from V and 4 bases from J, with 10 bases in between. Germline CDR1 reads MNHEY; CDR2 reads SVGAGI. The CDR3 DNA follows: TGTGCCAGCAGTTATTCTGGGCATTACGAGCAGTACTTC. Encoded protein: CASSYSGHYEQYF.

CDR3 loop: CASSLGALAGGFPYEQYF. The CDR3 DNA reads as TGTGCCAGCAGCTTAGGGGCGCTAGCGGGAGGTTTCCCCTACGAGCAGTACTTC. The chain has TRBV7-2 and TRBJ2-7; 11 bases align to TRBD2. V shed 1 base and J 2 bases; nucleotides not matched to a gene: 10. The CDR3 is 18 amino acids. In germline, CDR1 is SGHTA, CDR2 FQGNSA.